What follows are 2 T cell receptor beta chains derived from one specimen sequenced in a study of control samples from healthy donors and cancer patients. Measured with immunoSEQ multiplex PCR; TCRdb has only the in-frame clones, and not every one. The table shows about 69,000 clones, with roughly 89% occurring only once. The sample consisted of PBMCs. The receptor set was obtained from a man aged 55 to 69 with colorectal cancer.

The count of this clone is one. The genes are TRBV30 and TRBJ1-6; D not resolved. The V and J ends lost 7 bases and 0 bases respectively, with 7 bases between them. CDR1 is GTSNPN and CDR2 is SVGIG in the germline V gene (reference sequence). The CDR3 consists of 13 residues. The CDR3 coding sequence is TGTGCCTCCCAGAGCTCCTATAATTCACCCCTCCACTTT. It is translated as CASQSSYNSPLHF.

The chain recombines TRBV2 with TRBJ2-7; TRBD1 agrees at 11 bases. The V gene end was trimmed by 7 bases and the J gene end by 5 bases; junction bases not matched to a gene: 4. The length of the CDR3 is 13 residues. Germline V gene lookup returns CDR1 SNHLY and CDR2 FYNNEI. The CDR3 coding sequence is TGTGCCAGCACAAGGGACAGGGGGAACGAGCAGTACTTC. Its protein is CASTRDRGNEQYF. Using reference TRBV2 and TRBJ2-7 for the parts outside the CDR3, the full variable domain is EPEVTQTPSHQVTQMGQEVILRCVPISNHLYFYWYRQILGQKVEFLVSFYNNEISEKSEIFDDQFSVERPDGSNFTLKIRSTKLEDSAMYFCASTRDRGNEQYFGPGTRLTVT.